These 28 T cell receptor beta chains share one sample of origin, sequenced in a study of cytomegalovirus exposure and HLA in healthy donors listed by TCRdb under 2017. Library preparation was by the immunoSEQ multiplex PCR assay. A mixture of 60 forward primers for TCR Vbeta segments and 13 reverse primers for TCR Jbeta segments was used in the multiplex PCR. TCRdb took over this immuneACCESS table, retaining in-frame rearrangements with V and J assigned. Such tables are incomplete; in checked studies, under half of the missing clones stem from an unresolved V gene, and the remainder is unexplained. The sample table records about 130,000 clones; under 10% of these occur just once. The ten largest clones add up to about 6.7% of the sample. The sequenced sample consisted of PBMCs. These TCRs come from a woman in her 40s in good health and CMV-seropositive.

The chain recombines TRBV6-5 with TRBJ1-1, with D perhaps TRBD1 (6 bases). The CDR3 consists of 14 residues. Trimming removed 5 bases from V and 6 bases from J, with 16 bases in between. The germline V gene has CDR1 MNHEY and CDR2 SVGAGI. The CDR3 reads CASSTNTGRPEAFF. CDR3 in DNA: TGTGCCAGCAGTACAAATACAGGGCGCCCTGAAGCTTTCTTT.

This sequence joins TRBV11-2 and TRBJ1-2; 7 bases line up with TRBD1. The CDR3 totals 15 residues. Germline CDR1 SGHAT, CDR2 FQNNGV. After removal of 5 bases from V and 4 bases from J, the junction contained 10 bases not matched to a gene. DNA of the CDR3: TGTGCCAGCAGCCCCCCTGGGACAGCGACCTATGGCTACACCTTC. Translating it yields CASSPPGTATYGYTF.

The genes are TRBV2 and TRBJ1-2; 7 bases are a match to TRBD1. V trimming: 6 bases; J trimming: 5 bases; junction bases outside the gene matches: 9. Looked up from germline, CDR1 is SNHLY and CDR2 is FYNNEI. The CDR3 loop spans 14 amino acids. As DNA, the CDR3 is TGTGCCAGCAGCCGACAGGGTGGGGGATATGGCTACACCTTC. Protein product: CASSRQGGGYGYTF. Looking up the rest from reference TRBV2 and TRBJ1-2 gives the full variable domain: EPEVTQTPSHQVTQMGQEVILRCVPISNHLYFYWYRQILGQKVEFLVSFYNNEISEKSEIFDDQFSVERPDGSNFTLKIRSTKLEDSAMYFCASSRQGGGYGYTFGSGTRLTVV.

The J gene is TRBJ2-2, the V gene TRBV7-2; a possible D gene is TRBD1 (5 bases). The CDR3 consists of 13 residues. V lost 7 bases and J lost 3, with 9 bases in between. Germline CDR1 is SGHTA and CDR2 is FQGNSA. DNA of the CDR3: TGTGCCAGCACAGGGCAGTACACCGGGGAGCTGTTTTTT. Translation: CASTGQYTGELFF.

This clone has more than one count but fewer than ten. The chain is built from TRBV10-3 and TRBJ2-7, with 12 positions matching TRBD2. This CDR3 has 16 residues. The germline gives CDR1 ENHRY, CDR2 SYGVKD. The V segment lost 2 bases and the J segment 2 bases; nucleotides outside the gene matches: 4. The CDR3 sequence is CAISETSGGLPYEQYF. The DNA for the CDR3 is TGTGCCATCAGTGAGACTAGCGGGGGGCTCCCCTACGAGCAGTACTTC.

This clone was recorded a few times. The gene calls are TRBV9 and TRBJ2-3; D not certain. V lost 4 bases to trimming and J lost 6 bases, with 15 bases between them. The germline gives CDR1 SGDLS, CDR2 YYNGEE. This CDR3 has 14 residues. This chain's CDR3 is CASSRDKSEDTQYF. CDR3 nucleotides: TGTGCCAGCAGCCGCGACAAAAGTGAGGATACGCAGTATTTT.

In DNA, the CDR3 is TGCAGCGCTGGGACAGGGGGCGCTTACGGGGAGCTGTTTTTT. Translation: CSAGTGGAYGELFF. The rearrangement uses TRBV29-1 and TRBJ2-2, with TRBD1 matching over 12 bases. CDR1 and CDR2 from the germline V gene are SQVTM and ANQGSEA. The V and J ends lost 7 bases and 7 bases, in that order; junction bases with no gene match: 7. CDR3 length: 14 amino acids.

Concerning this clone: This sample also contains other DNA sequences that code for the same CDR3. CDR3 nucleotide sequence: TGTGCCAGCAGCTTAGGCGGAGGAATCTCATACGAGCAGTACTTC. Translation gives CASSLGGGISYEQYF. This sequence joins TRBV7-8 and TRBJ2-7, with a possible D match to TRBD2 (5 bases). The CDR3 extends over 15 amino acids. Trimming took 1 base from V and 4 from J, leaving 14 bases between them. Germline loops: CDR1 SGHVS, CDR2 FQNEAQ.

This clone occurred a few times. The J gene is TRBJ1-1, the V gene TRBV18; D remains unclear. The CDR3 runs 13 residues. Germline V gene lookup returns CDR1 KGHSH and CDR2 LQKENI. With 5 bases removed from V and 0 bases from J, the gap between germline ends came to 7 bases. CDR3 coding DNA: TGTGCCAGCTCATCGCTACTGAACACTGAAGCTTTCTTT. As protein: CASSSLLNTEAFF.

V gene TRBV29-1 combines with J gene TRBJ1-2, with D possibly TRBD1 on 6 matching bases. With 7 bases removed from V and 0 bases from J, the gap between germline ends came to 12 bases. The V gene's germline CDR1 is SQVTM and CDR2 ANQGSEA. There are 13 residues in the CDR3. Here the CDR3 reads CSAAQGANYGYTF. The CDR3 DNA sequence: TGCAGCGCCGCACAGGGAGCTAACTATGGCTACACCTTC.

The V and J genes are TRBV5-5 and TRBJ1-2; D not certain. V lost 4 bases to trimming and J lost 14 bases, with 15 bases between them. Germline CDR1 is SGHKS and CDR2 is YYEKEE (reference sequence). This CDR3 is 11 amino acids long. CDR3 region: CASSPGRRDTF. The DNA for the CDR3 is TGTGCCAGCAGCCCGGGTCGGAGAGATACCTTC. Supplemented by reference TRBV5-5 and TRBJ1-2, the full variable domain reads DAGVTQSPTHLIKTRGQQVTLRCSPISGHKSVSWYQQVLGQGPQFIFQYYEKEERGRGNFPDRFSARQFPNYSSELNVNALLLGDSALYLCASSPGRRDTFGSGTRLTVV.

There are a few counts of this clone. The genes are TRBV4-3 and TRBJ2-3; possibly TRBD2 for D (6 bases). From germline, CDR1 is LGHNA and CDR2 YSLEER. V was cut by 4 bases and J by 5 bases, with 16 bases left in between. This CDR3 is built from 15 residues. Here the CDR3 reads CASSPSLAELDTQYF. DNA for the CDR3: TGCGCCAGCAGCCCGTCCTTAGCGGAGTTAGATACGCAGTATTTT.

V gene TRBV6-1 combines with J gene TRBJ2-2; D possibly corresponds to TRBD1 (5 bases). V lost 2 bases and J 4 bases, leaving 8 bases between the germline ends. Germline V gene sequence: CDR1 MNHNS, CDR2 SASEGT. The CDR3 extends over 14 amino acids. CDR3 in DNA: TGTGCCAGCAGTGAACAGGGCCCCACCGGGGAGCTGTTTTTT. It codes for CASSEQGPTGELFF.

This clone was seen a few times. The CDR3 loop is CASSLIGRGTEAFF. The DNA for the CDR3 is TGTGCCAGCAGCTTAATCGGCAGGGGCACTGAAGCTTTCTTT. The V gene is TRBV7-9, the J gene TRBJ1-1, with D perhaps TRBD1 (6 bases). The V end was cut by 2 bases, the J end by 4 bases, with 11 bases between. CDR1 and CDR2 from the germline V gene are SEHNR and FQNEAQ (reference sequence). The CDR3 extends over 14 amino acids.

V is TRBV9 and J is TRBJ1-2; D is perhaps TRBD1 (5 bases). V lost 0 bases, J lost 4 bases, and 22 bases lay in between. The CDR3 has 18 residues. CDR1 and CDR2 from the germline V gene are SGDLS and YYNGEE. The CDR3 region has the DNA TGTGCCAGCAGCGTAGGCCAGGGCAGCTCAGATCTCCTCTATGGCTACACCTTC. It codes for CASSVGQGSSDLLYGYTF.

This clone was detected only a few times. The chain links TRBV7-9 to TRBJ2-6; 11 positions match TRBD1. The junction had 9 bases not matched to a gene; V was cut back by 5 bases and J by 0 bases. Germline loops: CDR1 SEHNR, CDR2 FQNEAQ (reference sequence). The CDR3 has 19 amino acids. CDR3 nucleotide sequence: TGTGCCAGCAGCGTTCCACGGGACAGGGGGTTCTCTGGGGCCAACGTCCTGACTTTC. Protein product: CASSVPRDRGFSGANVLTF.

The rearrangement links TRBV11-2 to TRBJ2-5; D unresolved. Per germline, CDR1 SGHAT and CDR2 FQNNGV. The V gene lost 5 bases and the J gene lost 5 bases, with 12 bases spanning the gap. The CDR3 has 13 residues. The CDR3 bases are TGTGCCAGCAGCCCTCGCTACGGGGAGACCCAGTACTTC. The encoded protein is CASSPRYGETQYF.

This clone was seen a few times. Other nucleotide sequences in the sample specify the same CDR3. The chain recombines TRBV7-2 with TRBJ1-5, with D possibly being TRBD1 (5 bases). This CDR3 contains 12 residues. V dropped 6 bases and J dropped 6 bases, with 9 bases sitting between them. Germline V gene data show CDR1 as SGHTA and CDR2 as FQGNSA. CDR3 sequence reads: CASSSQGQPQHF. DNA of the CDR3: TGTGCCAGCAGTTCCCAGGGTCAGCCCCAGCATTTT.

J is TRBJ2-1 and V is TRBV19; 7 bases line up with TRBD2. Losses at the gene ends were 3 bases for V and 2 bases for J; bases not matched to a gene: 1. Germline lookup yields CDR1 LNHDA and CDR2 SQIVND (reference sequence). CDR3 size: 14 residues. For the CDR3, the DNA is TGTGCCAGTAGTATGGGAGGGGCCTACAATGAGCAGTTCTTC. It yields the protein CASSMGGAYNEQFF.

In this sample, this clone turned up a few times. The chain joins TRBV6-1 to TRBJ1-3; D unclear. CDR3 length: 15 amino acids. The germline CDR1 and CDR2 sequences are MNHNS and SASEGT. Trimming stripped 5 bases from V and 0 bases from J, with 11 bases between. The CDR3 DNA is TGTGCCAGCAGTCGGACTTTTGGCTCTGGAAACACCATATATTTT. Residues: CASSRTFGSGNTIYF.

This chain connects TRBV7-2 to TRBJ1-1; the match to TRBD1 covers 11 bases. Trimming removed 4 bases from V and 7 bases from J; junction bases left unmatched: 2. The germline V gene encodes CDR1 SGHTA and CDR2 FQGNSA. CDR3 size: 13 residues. The CDR3, as DNA: TGTGCCAGCAGCTGGGACAGGGGGGTTGAAGCTTTCTTT. It translates to CASSWDRGVEAFF.

This clone was detected only a few times. The V and J genes are TRBV7-9 and TRBJ1-1, with 8 bases aligning to TRBD1. Unmatched junction bases numbered 7, after V lost 5 bases and J lost 5 bases. The CDR3 has 14 amino acids. Germline V gives CDR1 SEHNR, CDR2 FQNEAQ (reference sequence). The CDR3 is CASSPRTGQTEAFF. The CDR3 DNA sequence: TGTGCCAGCAGCCCAAGGACAGGGCAGACTGAAGCTTTCTTT.

There are a few counts of this clone. The chain combines TRBV7-8 with TRBJ2-3, with 14 bases identical to TRBD2. Germline values: CDR1 SGHVS, CDR2 FQNEAQ. V dropped 3 bases and J dropped 8; count of bases not matched to a gene: 10. The CDR3 length is 17 residues. The CDR3 sequence: CASSFPGLAGAGSTQYF. For the CDR3, the DNA is TGTGCCAGCAGCTTCCCGGGACTAGCGGGGGCCGGCTCTACGCAGTATTTT.

This clone was observed a handful of times. Distinct nucleotide sequences in the sample also encode this CDR3. The chain carries TRBV18 and TRBJ1-1, with 7 bases identical to TRBD1. V lost 3 bases and J lost 0; bases outside the gene matches: 10. Germline assignment: CDR1 KGHSH and CDR2 LQKENI. This CDR3 has 17 residues. The CDR3 here is CASSPRDRVRMNTEAFF. DNA of the CDR3: TGTGCCAGCTCACCCAGAGACAGGGTTCGGATGAACACTGAAGCTTTCTTT. Combining the CDR3 with reference TRBV18 and TRBJ1-1 gives the whole variable domain NAGVMQNPRHLVRRRGQEARLRCSPMKGHSHVYWYRQLPEEGLKFMVYLQKENIIDESGMPKERFSAEFPKEGPSILRIQQVVRGDSAAYFCASSPRDRVRMNTEAFFGQGTRLTVV.

The chain couples TRBV5-1 to TRBJ1-1, with 7 bases identical to TRBD1. Germline assignment: CDR1 SGHRS and CDR2 YFSETQ. This CDR3 spans 14 amino acids. With V trimmed by 1 base and J by 5 bases, 5 bases remained unmatched. The CDR3 here is CASSLKQGITEAFF. The CDR3 coding sequence is TGCGCCAGCAGCTTGAAACAGGGGATTACTGAAGCTTTCTTT. Filled out from reference TRBV5-1 and TRBJ1-1, the complete variable domain reads KAGVTQTPRYLIKTRGQQVTLSCSPISGHRSVSWYQQTPGQGLQFLFEYFSETQRNKGNFPGRFSGRQFSNSRSEMNVSTLELGDSALYLCASSLKQGITEAFFGQGTRLTVV.

The J gene is TRBJ1-1, the V gene TRBV4-1; TRBD1 might be the D (6 bases). The V gene's germline CDR1 is MGHRA and CDR2 YSYEKL. The V end lost 0 bases, the J end lost 0 bases, and 14 bases lay between the germline ends. This CDR3 is built from 17 residues. The CDR3 DNA reads as TGCGCCAGCAGCCAAGATAGTGCAGGGGCCCTGAACACTGAAGCTTTCTTT. This gives the protein CASSQDSAGALNTEAFF.

As concerns this clone: The same CDR3 arises from other DNA sequences in this sample as well. The chain couples TRBV5-6 to TRBJ1-4, with 7 bases matching TRBD1. Trimming at V came to 4 bases and at J to 7 bases, leaving 7 bases not matched to a gene. The germline gives CDR1 SGHDT, CDR2 YYEEEE. This CDR3 comprises 14 residues. In DNA form, the CDR3 reads TGTGCCAGCAGCCGACAGGGCTACGGTGAAAAACTGTTTTTT. It codes for CASSRQGYGEKLFF.

This clone occurred a few times. The chain employs TRBV5-4 and TRBJ2-5, with 10 bases that match TRBD2. The junction had 5 bases not matched to a gene; V was cut back by 4 bases and J by 2 bases. Looked up from germline, CDR1 is SGHNT and CDR2 is YYREEE (reference sequence). This CDR3 comprises 15 residues. The CDR3 coding sequence is TGTGCCAGCAGCCCACTAGCGGGGACACAAGAGACCCAGTACTTC. It translates to CASSPLAGTQETQYF.